This T cell receptor (beta chain) is from a study of T cells in Graves' hyperthyroidism and ophthalmopathy (dated by TCRdb to the late 2010s). Background on the whole study: Peripheral blood was collected at initial diagnosis, before any treatment. To identify TCR V-J signatures that set the groups apart, the researchers used a discovery cohort of 100 patients, made up of under 50 with Graves' ophthalmopathy and about 55 with stable Graves' hyperthyroidism. Whether ophthalmopathy could be predicted prospectively was tested in an independent validation cohort made up of about 18 hyperthyroidism patients plus 17 patients who later progressed to ophthalmopathy. The 100 discovery patients were divided at random into training and test sets in a 7:3 ratio. The study also compared thyroid tissue and blood T-cell repertoires from roughly 6 Graves' hyperthyroidism patients. After blood sampling, hyperthyroidism patients were treated with methimazole at a starting dose of 30 mg daily, and ophthalmopathy patients were treated with high-dose intravenous methylprednisolone. The paper reports TCR Vbeta CDR3 sequencing of over 130 peripheral blood samples: around 41 ophthalmopathy, under 80 hyperthyroidism and 17 progressor patients.

Amplification of TCR beta CDR3 regions was carried out from RNA transcripts. A first-round RT-PCR of the TCR CDR3 used the HTBI primer set with the Qiagen OneStep RT-PCR kit. The libraries were constructed in a second round of multiplex PCR and then size-selected and purified. Paired-end sequencing of the libraries was performed with 100 bp reads on an Illumina HiSeq2000. Processing in the source paper ran as follows. SOAPnuke was used to process the raw data, throwing out any read that contained adapters or uncalled bases, had a mean Phred below 15, or lacked an exact constant-primer or identifier match. High-quality paired reads were merged using COPE v1.2.5, and each unique nucleotide sequence was defined as a clonotype. Clonotypes were aligned to IMGT TRBV, TRBD and TRBJ reference segments using MiTCR v1.1. The analysis included only V-J combinations with a frequency above 0.0001, which together covered more than 98% of the repertoires. A TCS score was defined as the ratio between F50 (clonal expansion) and ExV (chaos), using BLOSUM62-based TCRdist between CDR3 peptides within each V-J. Welch's t-statistics and random forest reduced just over 500 V-J features to fewer than 15, which were used in a naive Bayes classifier (R e1071). TCRdb reworked the public reads: Q25 trimming with fastp, MiXCR clone assembly, productive beta chains retained. Here each entry gathers all rows of one CDR3 protein and keeps the most common genes and DNA. The V and J calls reflect TCRdb's pipeline rather than the authors' work. Across this sample there are 250,000 to 300,000 distinct CDR3 sequences, with roughly 15% seen only once. The ten largest make up roughly 8.5% of the sample.

This clonotype appeared many times. It lacks a known antigen. Per-base quality was not reported, and no clone a single base away is much larger than it. Hyperthyroidism patients were newly diagnosed, with disease duration under 2 months, and aged 18 to 65 years. The study excluded patients with uncontrolled infections, other autoimmune diseases, pregnancy or lactation. Clinical symptoms, serum thyroxine and TRAb, thyroid ultrasound, and orbital computed tomography formed the basis for the diagnoses. Blood from progressor patients was collected at the time of first diagnosis with hyperthyroidism, before any ophthalmopathy symptoms had appeared. PBMCs were separated from under 12 ml of fresh peripheral blood using Ficoll-Paque density gradient centrifugation. Progressor patients were defined as those initially diagnosed with Graves' hyperthyroidism in whom ophthalmopathy developed during follow-up. Trizol reagent was used to extract total RNA, and RNA quality was then checked on an Agilent 2100 Bioanalyzer.

Broad study findings and their caveats: Most expanded thyroid clonotypes (frequency above 0.001) were also found in blood, which suggests that blood repertoires may mirror thyroid immune responses. In validation, the model predicted progression to ophthalmopathy a median of around six months before onset, with roughly 71% sensitivity and about 75% specificity. Sample size was not statistically predetermined, and blinding of investigators to group allocation was not performed. In cross-validation, a model built on a 13 V-J signature told ophthalmopathy apart from stable hyperthyroidism with 85% to 90% sensitivity and roughly 81% specificity, and in testing the same model reached 80%/75%.

The CDR3 runs 14 residues from the cysteine to the phenylalanine. The kept DNA is CDR3 alone, 42 bases in frame from the first base. V and J are truncated by 8 bases and 3 bases respectively, leaving an intervening sequence of 17 bases. CDR1 and CDR2 (SEHNR, FQNEAQ) derive from the germline V gene (reference sequence). The sequence was collected from a woman aged 25 to 39 with Graves' hyperthyroidism that later progressed to Graves' ophthalmopathy. The V and J segments used are TRBV7-9 and TRBJ2-7; TRBD2 is a weak D gene call, 5 bases matching. Sequenced: blood. The CDR3 in this case is CASAYQDSLYEQYF. The DNA is TGTGCCAGCGCCTACCAGGACTCCCTCTACGAGCAGTACTTC.